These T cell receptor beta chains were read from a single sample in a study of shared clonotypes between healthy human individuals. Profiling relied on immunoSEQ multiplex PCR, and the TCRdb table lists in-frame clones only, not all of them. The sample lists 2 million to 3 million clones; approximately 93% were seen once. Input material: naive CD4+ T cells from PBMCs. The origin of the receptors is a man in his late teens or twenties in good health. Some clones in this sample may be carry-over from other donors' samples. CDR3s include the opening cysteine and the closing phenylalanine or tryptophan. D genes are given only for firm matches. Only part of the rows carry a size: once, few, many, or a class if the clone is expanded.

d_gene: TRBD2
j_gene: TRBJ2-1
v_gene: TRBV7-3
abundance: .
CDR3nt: TGTGCCAGCAGGAGTAGCGGGAGTGACTACAATGAGCAGTTCTTC
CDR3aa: CASRSSGSDYNEQFF

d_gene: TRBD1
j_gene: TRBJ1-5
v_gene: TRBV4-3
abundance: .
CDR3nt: TGCGCCAGCAGCCAAGCCCCTACGGGACAGAACAATCAGCCCCAGCATTTT
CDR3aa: CASSQAPTGQNNQPQHF

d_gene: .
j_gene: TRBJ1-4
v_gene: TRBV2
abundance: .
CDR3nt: TGTGCCAGCAGTGAATATCTGGGGGGTGAAAAACTGTTTTTT
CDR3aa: CASSEYLGGEKLFF

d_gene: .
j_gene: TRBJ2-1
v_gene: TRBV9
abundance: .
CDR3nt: TGTGCCAGCAGCGGCCCAGCACCCTACAATGAGCAGTTCTTC
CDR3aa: CASSGPAPYNEQFF

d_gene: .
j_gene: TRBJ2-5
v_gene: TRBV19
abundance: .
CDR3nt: TGTGCCAGTAGTATCCCGGCGGAGGAGGGAGAGACCCAGTACTTC
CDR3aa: CASSIPAEEGETQYF

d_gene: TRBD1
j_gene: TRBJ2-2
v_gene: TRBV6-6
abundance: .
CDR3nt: TGTGCCAGCAGTCCGGTCAGGGGGACATACACCGGGGAGCTGTTTTTT
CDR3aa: CASSPVRGTYTGELFF

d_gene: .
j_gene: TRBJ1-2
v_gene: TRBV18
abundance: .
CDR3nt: TGTGCCAGCTCAGCACAGGGTACATCCTATGGCTACACCTTC
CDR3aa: CASSAQGTSYGYTF

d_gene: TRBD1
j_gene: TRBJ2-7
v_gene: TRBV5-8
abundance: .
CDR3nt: TGTGCCAGCAGCAGACGGACAGGGGCCTACGAGCAGTACTTC
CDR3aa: CASSRRTGAYEQYF

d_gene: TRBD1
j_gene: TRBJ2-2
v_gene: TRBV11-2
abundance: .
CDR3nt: TGTGCCAGCAGCTTGGGACAGGGGGCGACCGGGGAGCTGTTTTTT
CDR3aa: CASSLGQGATGELFF

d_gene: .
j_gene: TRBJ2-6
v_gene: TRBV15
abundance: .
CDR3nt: TGTGCCACCTCAGGGCAGCCGTCTGGGGCCAACGTCCTGACTTTC
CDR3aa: CATSGQPSGANVLTF

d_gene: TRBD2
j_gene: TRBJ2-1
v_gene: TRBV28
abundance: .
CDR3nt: TGTGCCAGCAGTTCCCCCGCGGGTAGCGGGGTTTACAATGAGCAGTTCTTC
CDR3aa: CASSSPAGSGVYNEQFF

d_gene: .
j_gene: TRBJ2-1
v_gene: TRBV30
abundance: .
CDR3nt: TGTGCCTGGAGTGTAGGAGGTTCTAGCATTCAGCAGTTCTTC
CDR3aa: CAWSVGGSSIQQFF

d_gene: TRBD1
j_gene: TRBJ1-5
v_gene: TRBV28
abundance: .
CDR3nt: TGTGCCAGCAGTACAACAGGGGTCAATCAGCCCCAGCATTTT
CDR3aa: CASSTTGVNQPQHF

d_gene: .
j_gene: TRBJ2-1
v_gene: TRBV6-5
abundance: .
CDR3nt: TGTGCCAGCAGGGAAGTTGACGCCTACAATGAGCAGTTCTTC
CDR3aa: CASREVDAYNEQFF

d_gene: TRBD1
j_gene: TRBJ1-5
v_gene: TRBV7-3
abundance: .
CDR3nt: TGTGCCAGCGGCCGTCGGTCGCCACGGGACAGGGCCAGCAATCAGCCCCAGCATTTT
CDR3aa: CASGRRSPRDRASNQPQHF

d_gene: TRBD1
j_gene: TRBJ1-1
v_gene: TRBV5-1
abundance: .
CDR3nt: TGCGCCAGCAGCTTGTGGGGACAGGTGAACACTGAAGCTTTCTTT
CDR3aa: CASSLWGQVNTEAFF

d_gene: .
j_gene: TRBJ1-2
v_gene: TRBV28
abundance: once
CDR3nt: TGTGCCAGCAGTTCCCGGGTCGGGGCTCCTAACTATGGCTACACCTTC
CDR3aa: CASSSRVGAPNYGYTF

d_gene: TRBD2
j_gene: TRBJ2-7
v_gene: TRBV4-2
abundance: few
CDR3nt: TGTGCCAGCAGCACGGCCGGGGGGGCCTACGAGCAGTACTTC
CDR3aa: CASSTAGGAYEQYF

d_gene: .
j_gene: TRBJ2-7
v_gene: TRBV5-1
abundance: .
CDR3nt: TGCGCCAGCAGCTTGATTGGGGGGCACGAGCAGTACTTC
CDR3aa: CASSLIGGHEQYF

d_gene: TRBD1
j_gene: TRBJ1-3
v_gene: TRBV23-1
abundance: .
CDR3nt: TGCGCCAGCAGGACAGGGCGGTCTGCTGGAAACACCATATATTTT
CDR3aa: CASRTGRSAGNTIYF

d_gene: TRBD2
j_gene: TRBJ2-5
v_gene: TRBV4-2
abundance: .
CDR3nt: TGTGCCAGCAGCCGGACTAGCGGAGCTGGAGAGACCCAGTACTTC
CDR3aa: CASSRTSGAGETQYF

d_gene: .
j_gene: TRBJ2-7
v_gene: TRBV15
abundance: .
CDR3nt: TGTGCCACCAGCAGAGAGGGGAGCTCCTACGAGCAGTACTTC
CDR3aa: CATSREGSSYEQYF

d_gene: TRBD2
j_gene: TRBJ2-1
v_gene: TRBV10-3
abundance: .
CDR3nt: TGTGCCATCAGTGAAATGGCGGGGGTCTACAATGAGCAGTTCTTC
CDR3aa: CAISEMAGVYNEQFF

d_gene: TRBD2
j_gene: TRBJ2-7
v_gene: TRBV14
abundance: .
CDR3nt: TGTGCCAGCAGCCCAGGGAGGGAGTCCCTCTGCGAGCAGTACTTC
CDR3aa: CASSPGRESLCEQYF

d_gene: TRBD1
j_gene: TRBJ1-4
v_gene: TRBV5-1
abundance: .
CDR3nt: TGCGCCAGCAGGCCCGGAGAGGGACAGAGCCATGAAAAACTGTTTTTT
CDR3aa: CASRPGEGQSHEKLFF

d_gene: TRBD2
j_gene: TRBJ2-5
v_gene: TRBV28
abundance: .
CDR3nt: TGTGCCAGTCAATTCCTCGGGGCTAGCGGGAGCGGGACCCAGTACTTC
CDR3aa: CASQFLGASGSGTQYF

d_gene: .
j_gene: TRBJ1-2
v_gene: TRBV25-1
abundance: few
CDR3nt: TGTGCCAGCAGTGAACCAGGGAACTATGGCTACACCTTC
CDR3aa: CASSEPGNYGYTF

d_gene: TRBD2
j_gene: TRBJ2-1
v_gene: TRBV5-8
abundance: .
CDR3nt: TGTGCCAGCAGCTTGATCAGGACTAGCGGCTACAATGAGCAGTTCTTC
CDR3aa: CASSLIRTSGYNEQFF

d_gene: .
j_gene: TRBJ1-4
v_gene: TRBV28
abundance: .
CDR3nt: TGTGCCAGCAGTAAACCGGGACTGTCTAATGAAAAACTGTTTTTT
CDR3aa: CASSKPGLSNEKLFF

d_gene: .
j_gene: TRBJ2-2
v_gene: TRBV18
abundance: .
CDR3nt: TGTGCCAGCTCACCACGGGCCTTACAGCCAGGAGGGGAGCTGTTTTTT
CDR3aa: CASSPRALQPGGELFF

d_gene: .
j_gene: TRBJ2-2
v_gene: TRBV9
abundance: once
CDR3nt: TGTGCCAGCAGCCCAAGAGGGGACGCGAACACCGGGGAGCTGTTTTTT
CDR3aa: CASSPRGDANTGELFF

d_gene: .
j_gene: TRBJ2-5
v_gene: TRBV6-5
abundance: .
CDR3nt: TGTGCCAGCAGTTACTCGATACAGTCCGGGACCCAGTACTTC
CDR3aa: CASSYSIQSGTQYF

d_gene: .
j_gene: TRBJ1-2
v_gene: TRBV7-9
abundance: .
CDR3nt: TGTGCCAGCAGCTTCTCACAGGCGACCTATGGCTACACCTTC
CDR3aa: CASSFSQATYGYTF

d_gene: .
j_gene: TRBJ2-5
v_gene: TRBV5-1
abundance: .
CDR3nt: TGCGCCAGCAGCCCTACCGGGGAGACCCAGTACTTC
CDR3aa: CASSPTGETQYF

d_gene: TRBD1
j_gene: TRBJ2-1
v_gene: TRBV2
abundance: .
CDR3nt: TGTGCCAGCAGTTATACAGGGGCCGGCAATGAGCAGTTCTTC
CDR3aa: CASSYTGAGNEQFF

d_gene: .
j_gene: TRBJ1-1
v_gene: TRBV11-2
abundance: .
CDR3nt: TGTGCCAGCAGCTACACCGGGACAAAGAACACTGAAGCTTTCTTT
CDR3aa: CASSYTGTKNTEAFF

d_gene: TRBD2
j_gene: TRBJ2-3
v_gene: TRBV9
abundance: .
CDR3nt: TGTGCCAGCAGCCCGATGGCTGGGACTAGCGGGAGCAGAGATACGCAGTATTTT
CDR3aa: CASSPMAGTSGSRDTQYF

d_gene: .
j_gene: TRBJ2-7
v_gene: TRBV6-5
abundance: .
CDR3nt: TGTGCCAGCAGTGCCCCGGGGCTCGCCTACGAGCAGTACTTC
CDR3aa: CASSAPGLAYEQYF

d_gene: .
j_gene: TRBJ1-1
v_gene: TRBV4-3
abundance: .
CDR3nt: TGCGCCAGCAGCCAAGAATGGGGGGGCACTGAAGCTTTCTTT
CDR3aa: CASSQEWGGTEAFF

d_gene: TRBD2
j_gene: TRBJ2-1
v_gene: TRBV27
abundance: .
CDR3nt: TGTGCCAGCAGTTTCAGGGGACTAGCGGGAAACAATGAGCAGTTCTTC
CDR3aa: CASSFRGLAGNNEQFF